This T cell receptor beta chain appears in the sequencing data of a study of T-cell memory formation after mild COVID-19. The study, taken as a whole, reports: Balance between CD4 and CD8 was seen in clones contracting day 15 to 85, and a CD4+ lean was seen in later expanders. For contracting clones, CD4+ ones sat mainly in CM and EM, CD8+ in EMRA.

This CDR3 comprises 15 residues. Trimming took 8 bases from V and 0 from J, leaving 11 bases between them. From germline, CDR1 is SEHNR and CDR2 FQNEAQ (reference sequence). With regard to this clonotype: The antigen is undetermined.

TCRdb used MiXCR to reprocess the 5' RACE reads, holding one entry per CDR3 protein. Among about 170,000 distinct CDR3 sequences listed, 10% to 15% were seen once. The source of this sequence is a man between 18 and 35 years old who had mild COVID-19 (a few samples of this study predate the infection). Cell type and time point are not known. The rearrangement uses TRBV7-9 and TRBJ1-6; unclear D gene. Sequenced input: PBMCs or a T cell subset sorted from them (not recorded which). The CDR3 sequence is CASETVSSYNSPLHF. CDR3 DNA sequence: TGTGCCAGCGAGACGGTCAGCTCCTATAATTCACCCCTCCACTTT.